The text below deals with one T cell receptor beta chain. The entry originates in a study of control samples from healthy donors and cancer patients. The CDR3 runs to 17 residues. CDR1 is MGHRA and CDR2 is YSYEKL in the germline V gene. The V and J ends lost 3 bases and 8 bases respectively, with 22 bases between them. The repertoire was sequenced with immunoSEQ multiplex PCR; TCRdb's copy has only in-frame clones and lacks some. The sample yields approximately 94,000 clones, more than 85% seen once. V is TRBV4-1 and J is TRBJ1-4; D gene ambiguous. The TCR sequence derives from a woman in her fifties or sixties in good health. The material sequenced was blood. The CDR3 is CASSHSTLSAPGEKLFF. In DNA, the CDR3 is TGCGCCAGCAGCCATTCAACACTATCTGCCCCGGGGGAAAAACTGTTTTTT.